A selection of T cell receptor beta chains follows, all from one sample in a study of blood T cell repertoires in COVID-19. TCRdb's copy holds only in-frame clones and misses some; the assay was immunoSEQ multiplex PCR. The sample gives 200,000 to 300,000 clones, approximately 86% of which show up once; around 0.7% is in the top ten. Sequenced material: peripheral blood. These receptor sequences come from a human donor in a cohort sampled during active COVID-19. CDR3s include the opening cysteine and the closing phenylalanine or tryptophan. D genes are given only for firm matches. Not all rows give a size; the values are once, few, many and, for expanded clones, a class.

TRBD1,TRBJ1-6,TRBV7-2,-,CASSSQLGTGDLVLHF,TGTGCCAGCAGCTCTCAGTTGGGGACAGGGGACCTAGTCCTCCACTTT
-,TRBJ1-4,TRBV6-5,few,CASSPLWGANEKLFF,TGTGCCAGCAGTCCCCTCTGGGGAGCTAATGAAAAACTGTTTTTT
TRBD2,TRBJ2-3,TRBV19,-,CASLKGDSGSLDTQYF,TGTGCCAGTCTCAAAGGGGATAGCGGGAGTTTAGATACGCAGTATTTT
TRBD2,TRBJ2-1,TRBV11-3,once,CASSPEGLAGVNEQFF,TGTGCCAGCAGCCCGGAGGGTCTAGCGGGAGTGAATGAGCAGTTCTTC
TRBD2,TRBJ2-2,TRBV4-2,-,CASSQIEREGLSGELFF,TGTGCCAGCAGCCAGATCGAGCGGGAGGGCCTATCCGGGGAGCTGTTTTTT
TRBD2,TRBJ2-1,TRBV27,-,CASRGVASHNEQFF,TGTGCCAGCCGGGGGGTAGCCTCCCACAATGAGCAGTTCTTC
-,TRBJ1-2,TRBV9,few,CASSQEGNGNYGYTF,TGTGCCAGCAGCCAGGAGGGGAATGGTAACTATGGCTACACCTTC
-,TRBJ1-3,TRBV18,-,CASSPAGYGNTIYF,TGTGCCAGCTCACCGGCAGGATATGGAAACACCATATATTTT
-,TRBJ1-4,TRBV28,-,CASSLFTETEEINEKLFF,TGTGCCAGCAGTTTATTCACCGAAACCGAGGAAATTAATGAAAAACTGTTTTTT
TRBD2,TRBJ2-3,TRBV4-2,-,CASSQATSGGSRDTQYF,TGTGCCAGCAGCCAGGCGACTAGCGGGGGGTCCCGCGATACGCAGTATTTT
-,TRBJ1-2,TRBV4-3,once,CASSQDRGDGYTF,TGCGCCAGCAGCCAAGATCGGGGAGATGGCTACACCTTC
TRBD1,TRBJ2-2,TRBV5-4,once,CASSPDRGNTGELFF,TGTGCCAGCAGCCCGGACAGGGGGAACACCGGGGAGCTGTTTTTT
-,TRBJ1-5,TRBV10-3,once,CAISDNPTQPGSGNQPQHF,TGTGCCATCAGTGATAACCCAACTCAACCAGGGTCCGGAAATCAGCCCCAGCATTTT